Presented here are 17 T cell receptor beta chains from one specimen sequenced in a study of blood T cell repertoires in COVID-19 (dated by TCRdb to 2019 to 2021). Library prep was done by the immunoSEQ multiplex PCR assay. Entries here come from immuneACCESS through TCRdb and include only in-frame sequences with V and J called. Some clones fail to appear in such tables; in the studies checked, an unresolved V gene covers under half of the shortfall, and the cause of the remainder is unknown. In all, the sample holds about 87,000 clones, and approximately 80% of those were seen once. About 2% of the sample is taken by the ten largest. Sequencing was carried out using peripheral blood. All receptors come from a woman aged 70-85 years with acute or convalescent COVID-19.

This chain links TRBV2 with TRBJ1-1; no firm D call. Germline V gene lookup returns CDR1 SNHLY and CDR2 FYNNEI. V was shortened by 4 bases and J by 1 base, with 7 bases between the two germline ends. This CDR3 contains 13 residues. CDR3 region: CASSVRQNTEAFF. Written as DNA, the CDR3 is TGTGCCAGCAGTGTCAGACAGAACACTGAAGCTTTCTTT.

This chain links TRBV10-2 with TRBJ2-3, with a weak D call TRBD1 (5 bases). The CDR3 loop spans 14 amino acids. Germline V gives CDR1 WSHSY, CDR2 SAAADI. The ends were cut back, 0 bases at V and 1 base at J, with 5 bases in the middle. As DNA, the CDR3 is TGCGCCAGCAGTGAGTCGACAGGCACAGATACGCAGTATTTT. Translation: CASSESTGTDTQYF.

The chain is built from TRBV5-1 and TRBJ2-3; maybe TRBD1 (5 bases). V was clipped by 4 bases and J by 6 bases, with 21 bases between them. This CDR3 comprises 16 residues. Germline lookup yields CDR1 SGHRS and CDR2 YFSETQ. CDR3 amino acids: CASSPLSGQSADTQYF. The CDR3 region has the DNA TGCGCCAGCAGCCCCCTTTCCGGACAATCAGCGGATACGCAGTATTTT.

The chain employs TRBV13 and TRBJ1-2, with D possibly matching TRBD1 (5 bases). Germline V gives CDR1 PRHDT, CDR2 FYEKMQ (reference sequence). V was cut by 4 bases and J by 2 bases, with 17 bases left in between. CDR3 length equals 16 residues. As DNA, the CDR3 is TGTGCCAGCAGCTCCGTCCGCGGGGGGACGAACTATGGCTACACCTTC. Protein product: CASSSVRGGTNYGYTF.

This chain links TRBV28 with TRBJ1-1; the D gene is possibly TRBD1 (6 bases). CDR1 and CDR2 from the germline V gene are MDHEN and SYDVKM. The CDR3 is made up of 13 amino acids. Trimming left V 7 bases short and J 6 bases short, with 15 bases between. As DNA, the CDR3 is TGTGCCAGCACCTTACAGGGTAGCTCTGAAGCTTTCTTT. It encodes CASTLQGSSEAFF.

The rearrangement uses TRBV6-4 and TRBJ1-2; no definite D call. The CDR3 has 14 residues. Germline CDR1 MRHNA, CDR2 SNTAGT. The V end lost 6 bases, the J end lost 2 bases, and 13 bases lay between the germline ends. CDR3 nucleotide sequence: TGTGCCAGCAGACGAAGCGACGGGAACTATGGCTACACCTTC. It yields the protein CASRRSDGNYGYTF.

V is TRBV11-2 and J is TRBJ1-1, with a weak D call TRBD1 (6 bases). The CDR3 is made up of 14 amino acids. V lost 3 bases and J 4 bases, leaving 12 bases between the germline ends. Per the germline V gene, CDR1 is SGHAT and CDR2 is FQNNGV. The chain's CDR3 is CASSFGGAGTEAFF. In DNA, the CDR3 is TGTGCCAGCAGCTTTGGGGGCGCAGGCACTGAAGCTTTCTTT.

This clone was counted a few times. V gene TRBV5-1 combines with J gene TRBJ1-1, with 7 bases lining up with TRBD1. After removal of 0 bases from V and 0 bases from J, the junction contained 11 bases not matched to a gene. The CDR3 has 18 amino acids. Germline V gene lookup returns CDR1 SGHRS and CDR2 YFSETQ. The CDR3 sequence: CASSLGLGLGQMNTEAFF. The CDR3 DNA follows: TGCGCCAGCAGCTTGGGTTTGGGTTTGGGACAGATGAACACTGAAGCTTTCTTT.

The chain recombines TRBV3-1 (or the pseudogene TRBV3-2) with TRBJ2-5, with D possibly TRBD2 on 6 matching bases. Germline CDR1 and CDR2: LGHDT and YNNKEL (reference sequence). This CDR3 spans 16 amino acids. V lost 0 bases, J lost 5 bases, and 16 bases lay in between. CDR3 in DNA: TGTGCCAGCAGCCAAGAGCCCCGGGGGAGCCGGGAGACCCAGTACTTC. Its protein product is CASSQEPRGSRETQYF.

This chain links TRBV7-3 with TRBJ1-5; no clear D gene. Between the trimmed V and J ends, which lost 5 bases and 5 bases, there was a span of 10 bases. Germline lookup yields CDR1 SGHTA and CDR2 FQGTGA. The CDR3 sequence is 13 residues long. This CDR3 reads CASSPQADQPQHF. For the CDR3, the DNA is TGTGCCAGCAGCCCGCAGGCCGATCAGCCCCAGCATTTT.

The V and J genes are TRBV4-1 and TRBJ1-2; D ambiguous. Per germline, CDR1 MGHRA and CDR2 YSYEKL. The CDR3 is 17 residues long. V was pared by 0 bases and J by 3 bases, with 17 bases between. CDR3 in DNA: TGCGCCAGCAGCCAAGACCATTACCGGGATACCCACTATGGCTACACCTTC. Translated: CASSQDHYRDTHYGYTF.

The V and J genes are TRBV5-6 and TRBJ2-3; 9 bases agree with TRBD2. Germline assignment: CDR1 SGHDT and CDR2 YYEEEE. This CDR3 is built from 17 residues. The V and J ends lost 0 bases and 2 bases, in that order; junction bases with no gene match: 7. As DNA, the CDR3 is TGTGCCAGCAGCTTGGTGGTCGCTAGCGGGGACACAGATACGCAGTATTTT. Its translation is CASSLVVASGDTDTQYF.

The chain carries TRBV18 and TRBJ1-3, with no clear D. V dropped 3 bases and J dropped 3 bases, with 9 bases sitting between them. Germline V CDR1 and CDR2: KGHSH, LQKENI. The length of the CDR3 is 14 residues. CDR3: CASSPSVLGNTIYF. The CDR3 bases are TGTGCCAGCTCACCGTCGGTGCTTGGAAACACCATATATTTT.

In its sample, this clone was seen once. The chain is built from TRBV14 and TRBJ1-3; no clear D. There are 15 residues in the CDR3. Between the trimmed V and J ends, which lost 7 bases and 6 bases, there was a span of 19 bases. The germline gives CDR1 SGHDN, CDR2 FVKESK. The CDR3 protein is CASTSRDLAENTIYF. The CDR3 bases are TGTGCCAGCACCTCGAGGGATCTAGCTGAAAACACCATATATTTT.

The chain couples TRBV3-1 (or the pseudogene TRBV3-2) to TRBJ1-2, with no clear D. The CDR3 is 13 residues long. The V end was cut by 8 bases, the J end by 0 bases, with 10 bases between. Germline-derived CDR1 and CDR2 are LGHDT and YNNKEL (reference sequence). The CDR3: CASSKAANYGYTF. For the CDR3, the DNA is TGTGCCAGCTCGAAGGCGGCTAACTATGGCTACACCTTC.

This sequence joins TRBV19 and TRBJ2-1; 7 bases match TRBD1. The junction had 13 bases not matched to a gene; V was cut back by 10 bases and J by 4 bases. Per germline, CDR1 LNHDA and CDR2 SQIVND (reference sequence). There are 15 residues in the CDR3. DNA for the CDR3: TGTGCCACGCTCGCCAAAAGGGGGCCTTACAATGAGCAGTTCTTC. Encoded protein: CATLAKRGPYNEQFF.

As to this clone: At the DNA level, this CDR3 is encoded by other sequences in the same sample as well. The V and J genes are TRBV3-1 (or the pseudogene TRBV3-2) and TRBJ1-2; D is ambiguous. Trimming took 1 base from V and 8 from J, leaving 8 bases between them. This CDR3 has 12 residues. In germline, CDR1 is LGHDT, CDR2 YNNKEL (reference sequence). The DNA of the CDR3 is TGTGCCAGCAGCCAAGCTCGAGGCGGCTACACCTTC. It encodes CASSQARGGYTF.